The subject of this entry is one T cell receptor (beta chain). The data derive from a study of blood T cell repertoires in COVID-19. Study-wide background: There were acute and convalescent COVID-19 samples, and they came from the United States, Italy and Spain. In each case, the material was cDNA or gDNA derived from T cells, B-cell-depleted T cells, or PBMCs.

Per the authors' pipeline: It was from reference gene primer amplification that nucleated cell counts were estimated. TCRdb's copy holds only in-frame clones and misses some; the assay was immunoSEQ multiplex PCR. Clone size and the V and J calls come from that table; the DNA yielded D and trimming. There are more than 65,000 clones in the sample; 84% occur only once, and approximately 20% lies in the top ten. The specimen was peripheral blood. This receptor was obtained from a woman aged 45 to 65 with acute or convalescent COVID-19.

CDR3 protein: CASSFRQGGEKLFF. The CDR3 DNA is TGTGCCAGCAGCTTCAGGCAGGGAGGGGAAAAACTGTTTTTT. The chain recombines TRBV7-2 with TRBJ1-4; D possibly corresponds to TRBD1 (5 bases). Germline V CDR1 and CDR2: SGHTA, FQGNSA. V was shortened by 3 bases and J by 8 bases, with 13 bases between the two germline ends. This CDR3 has 14 amino acids.